This TCR beta chain stems from a study of identical twins. In this sample, this clonotype turned up many times. Through template switching, a universal primer site was introduced, and the cDNA contained unique molecular identifiers. MiXCR, run by TCRdb on the 5' RACE reads, gives a single entry per CDR3 protein. The sample shows 250,000 or so distinct CDR3 sequences, roughly 12% of them seen only once. Per germline, CDR1 DFQATT and CDR2 SNEGSKA (reference sequence). V was cut by 2 bases and J by 0 bases, with 11 bases left in between. CDR3 length equals 14 residues. The sample was also linked to a second study, of yellow fever vaccine responses in identical twins. That work contributes: Twins reportedly showed a vaccine T cell response that seemed partly convergent and partly personalized.

The sample was memory (CD45RO+) T cells sorted from blood. This TCR was recovered from a young woman in good health. V and J are TRBV20-1 and TRBJ2-7; D gene ambiguous. The CDR3 spells CSARPPYGSYEQYF. Here the CDR3 DNA reads TGCAGTGCTAGACCTCCCTACGGCTCCTACGAGCAGTACTTC.